This entry features one T cell receptor beta chain sequence. Different DNA sequences within this sample yield the same CDR3. Produced via immunoSEQ multiplex PCR; TCRdb's table is partial and in-frame only. The repertoire consists of 2 million to 3 million clones, with 80% to 95% occurring once and the leading ten covering approximately 0.36%. This specimen comes from a study of shared clonotypes between healthy human individuals. Looked up from germline, CDR1 is SQVTM and CDR2 is ANQGSEA. V lost 2 bases and J lost 3, with 6 bases in between. The CDR3 loop spans 12 amino acids. Sequenced sample: naive CD4+ T cells from PBMCs. Described subset: CD45RA+ positively selected. The rearrangement links TRBV29-1 to TRBJ2-3; D remains ambiguous. The receptor was isolated from a man aged 18 to 30 in good health. Some clones in this sample may be carry-over from other donors' samples. In DNA form, the CDR3 reads TGCAGCGTTGAACCAGGTACAGATACGCAGTATTTT. Encoded protein: CSVEPGTDTQYF.